A selection of T cell receptor beta chains follows, all from one sample in a study of blood T cell repertoires in COVID-19. Sequencing used immunoSEQ multiplex PCR; TCRdb keeps in-frame clones, though not all of them. This table holds more than 85,000 clones, over 75% found once. Sequenced input: peripheral blood. The source of these receptors is a woman older than 75 with acute or convalescent COVID-19. The CDR3 runs from the conserved cysteine through the conserved F or W. Fields, in order: CDR3 protein, CDR3 DNA, V gene, clone size, D gene, J gene, CDR3 length. The D gene is left open where the match is weak. Not every row has a clone size; where given, it reads once, few, many or a size class.

CDR3 protein: CASSWDRWLLEAFF
CDR3 DNA: TGTGCCAGCAGCTGGGACAGATGGTTATTAGAAGCTTTCTTT
V gene: TRBV5-6
clone size: .
D gene: TRBD1
J gene: TRBJ1-1
CDR3 length: 14

CDR3 protein: CASSKVSTGLTEAFF
CDR3 DNA: TGTGCCAGCAGCAAAGTTTCGACAGGGTTGACTGAAGCTTTCTTT
V gene: TRBV7-8
clone size: .
D gene: TRBD1
J gene: TRBJ1-1
CDR3 length: 15

CDR3 protein: CASSSGGTTQETQYF
CDR3 DNA: TGTGCCAGCAGCTCGGGGGGGACTACTCAAGAGACCCAGTACTTC
V gene: TRBV11-3
clone size: once
D gene: TRBD2
J gene: TRBJ2-5
CDR3 length: 15

CDR3 protein: CAWSVSGAPGLNEKLFF
CDR3 DNA: TGTGCCTGGAGTGTATCAGGGGCCCCGGGGCTTAATGAAAAACTGTTTTTT
V gene: TRBV30
clone size: .
D gene: .
J gene: TRBJ1-4
CDR3 length: 17

CDR3 protein: CASSTSSAWTAWNAFF
CDR3 DNA: TGTGCCAGCAGCACTAGTAGCGCTTGGACAGCTTGGAACGCTTTCTTT
V gene: TRBV7-2
clone size: .
D gene: .
J gene: TRBJ1-1
CDR3 length: 16

CDR3 protein: CAWVMRGGLTDTQYF
CDR3 DNA: TGTGCCTGGGTGATGCGCGGGGGCCTAACAGATACGCAGTATTTT
V gene: TRBV30
clone size: .
D gene: .
J gene: TRBJ2-3
CDR3 length: 15

CDR3 protein: CASSVWGVSGNTIYF
CDR3 DNA: TGTGCCAGCAGCGTCTGGGGGGTCTCTGGAAACACCATATATTTT
V gene: TRBV5-8
clone size: .
D gene: .
J gene: TRBJ1-3
CDR3 length: 15

CDR3 protein: CASSSRQVQGEQFF
CDR3 DNA: TGTGCCAGCAGCTCCCGACAGGTCCAAGGTGAGCAGTTCTTC
V gene: TRBV5-4
clone size: .
D gene: .
J gene: TRBJ2-1
CDR3 length: 14

CDR3 protein: CASSYPNRGHGYTF
CDR3 DNA: TGTGCCAGCAGTTACCCGAACAGGGGGCATGGCTACACCTTC
V gene: TRBV28
clone size: .
D gene: TRBD1
J gene: TRBJ1-2
CDR3 length: 14

CDR3 protein: CASSPGLAGVGEQFF
CDR3 DNA: TGCGCCAGCAGCCCGGGACTAGCGGGAGTGGGTGAGCAGTTCTTC
V gene: TRBV5-1
clone size: .
D gene: TRBD2
J gene: TRBJ2-1
CDR3 length: 15

CDR3 protein: CATSDPKEKLFF
CDR3 DNA: TGTGCCACCAGTGACCCAAAAGAAAAACTGTTTTTT
V gene: TRBV24-1
clone size: .
D gene: .
J gene: TRBJ1-4
CDR3 length: 12

CDR3 protein: CASSPPGQILNEQFF
CDR3 DNA: TGTGCCAGCTCCCCACCGGGACAGATCCTTAATGAGCAGTTCTTC
V gene: TRBV18
clone size: once
D gene: TRBD1
J gene: TRBJ2-1
CDR3 length: 15

CDR3 protein: CASSARHSYGYTF
CDR3 DNA: TGTGCCAGCAGCGCTCGGCACAGCTATGGCTACACCTTC
V gene: TRBV21-1
clone size: .
D gene: .
J gene: TRBJ1-2
CDR3 length: 13

CDR3 protein: CARIECGANVLTF
CDR3 DNA: TGTGCCAGAATCGAGTGCGGGGCCAACGTCCTGACTTTC
V gene: TRBV21-1
clone size: .
D gene: .
J gene: TRBJ2-6
CDR3 length: 13

CDR3 protein: CSVAVRGNEKLFF
CDR3 DNA: TGCAGCGTTGCGGTCAGGGGTAATGAAAAACTGTTTTTT
V gene: TRBV29-1
clone size: .
D gene: .
J gene: TRBJ1-4
CDR3 length: 13

CDR3 protein: CASSQGQGNSPLHF
CDR3 DNA: TGTGCCAGCAGCCAAGGACAGGGCAATTCACCCCTCCACTTT
V gene: TRBV14
clone size: .
D gene: TRBD1
J gene: TRBJ1-6
CDR3 length: 14

CDR3 protein: CASSVVWGEGDTQYF
CDR3 DNA: TGTGCCAGCAGCGTAGTTTGGGGGGAGGGAGATACGCAGTATTTT
V gene: TRBV9
clone size: once
D gene: TRBD2
J gene: TRBJ2-3
CDR3 length: 15

CDR3 protein: CSVEGLAGAPQLDEQFF
CDR3 DNA: TGCAGCGTTGAGGGACTAGCGGGAGCCCCCCAATTGGATGAGCAGTTCTTC
V gene: TRBV29-1
clone size: .
D gene: TRBD2
J gene: TRBJ2-1
CDR3 length: 17

CDR3 protein: CASEPTDFYGYTF
CDR3 DNA: TGTGCCAGCGAGCCGACAGACTTCTATGGCTACACCTTC
V gene: TRBV19
clone size: .
D gene: .
J gene: TRBJ1-2
CDR3 length: 13

CDR3 protein: CASSARGWDSGNTIYF
CDR3 DNA: TGTGCCAGCAGCGCCAGGGGATGGGACTCTGGAAACACCATATATTTT
V gene: TRBV7-2
clone size: .
D gene: .
J gene: TRBJ1-3
CDR3 length: 16

CDR3 protein: CSVGAPGQSLETQYF
CDR3 DNA: TGCAGCGTAGGAGCCCCGGGACAATCATTGGAGACCCAGTACTTC
V gene: TRBV29-1
clone size: .
D gene: .
J gene: TRBJ2-5
CDR3 length: 15

CDR3 protein: CASSETGNYGYTF
CDR3 DNA: TGTGCCAGCAGTGAGACAGGAAACTATGGCTACACCTTC
V gene: TRBV2
clone size: .
D gene: .
J gene: TRBJ1-2
CDR3 length: 13

CDR3 protein: CASRIAGGGADTQYF
CDR3 DNA: TGTGCCAGCAGAATAGCGGGAGGGGGCGCAGATACGCAGTATTTT
V gene: TRBV7-3
clone size: .
D gene: TRBD2
J gene: TRBJ2-3
CDR3 length: 15

CDR3 protein: CASSQSNSELFF
CDR3 DNA: TGTGCCAGCAGCCAATCGAACAGTGAGCTGTTTTTT
V gene: TRBV16
clone size: .
D gene: .
J gene: TRBJ2-2
CDR3 length: 12